What follows are 27 T cell receptor beta chains derived from one specimen sequenced in a study of blood T cell repertoires in COVID-19. Clones were read by immunoSEQ multiplex PCR, and TCRdb kept only the in-frame ones, dropping some. The profile covers a few hundred thousand clones, with more than 80% appearing a single time and around 1% taken by the ten largest. Sequenced input: PBMCs or T cells enriched from blood (not recorded which). These receptors were collected from a man younger than 30 who had recovered from COVID-19.

The rearrangement links TRBV5-1 to TRBJ2-1; D is possibly TRBD1 (6 bases). Trimming stripped 8 bases from V and 8 bases from J, with 14 bases between. The CDR3 is made up of 12 amino acids. The germline V gene has CDR1 SGHRS and CDR2 YFSETQ. DNA of the CDR3: TGCGCCAGTAAACAGGGTCGTGATGAGCAGTTCTTC. Translating it yields CASKQGRDEQFF. Based on the CDR3 plus reference TRBV5-1 and TRBJ2-1, the full variable domain is KAGVTQTPRYLIKTRGQQVTLSCSPISGHRSVSWYQQTPGQGLQFLFEYFSETQRNKGNFPGRFSGRQFSNSRSEMNVSTLELGDSALYLCASKQGRDEQFFGPGTRLTVL.

V is TRBV4-1 and J is TRBJ2-3; 8 bases line up with TRBD2. The junction had 16 bases not matched to a gene; V was cut back by 5 bases and J by 6 bases. The germline gives CDR1 MGHRA, CDR2 YSYEKL. This CDR3 contains 17 residues. The CDR3 spells CASSWPGGPLRWDTQYF. CDR3 in DNA: TGCGCCAGCAGCTGGCCGGGGGGGCCGTTAAGGTGGGATACGCAGTATTTT.

As regards this clone: The same CDR3 is also encoded by other DNA sequences in this sample. The rearrangement joins TRBV11-2 to TRBJ2-5, with TRBD2 matching over 8 bases. Trimming removed 6 bases from V and 5 bases from J; junction bases left unmatched: 8. Germline loops: CDR1 SGHAT, CDR2 FQNNGV. This CDR3 has 14 residues. The CDR3 region is CASSLSGGRETQYF. As DNA, the CDR3 is TGTGCCAGCAGTTTAAGCGGGGGCCGCGAGACCCAGTACTTC.

The chain links TRBV2 to TRBJ2-2; TRBD2 agrees at 7 bases. From germline, CDR1 is SNHLY and CDR2 FYNNEI. J gave up 7 bases and V 7 bases, and 6 bases lay outside the gene matches. The CDR3 runs 13 residues. CDR3 bases: TGTGCCAGCACGGCGGGAGTCGTCGGGGAGCTGTTTTTT. It specifies CASTAGVVGELFF.

The chain combines TRBV9 with TRBJ2-2; weak D call: TRBD1 (6 bases). The germline V and J ends were trimmed by 6 bases and 6 bases, with 18 bases remaining between them. The length of the CDR3 is 15 residues. Per germline, CDR1 SGDLS and CDR2 YYNGEE. The CDR3 spells CASNPLDSFAGELFF. CDR3 sequence (DNA): TGTGCCAGCAACCCTTTGGACAGTTTCGCCGGGGAGCTGTTTTTT.

The rearrangement links TRBV15 to TRBJ1-6; no clear D. The germline V gene encodes CDR1 LNHNV and CDR2 YYDKDF (reference sequence). V was clipped by 8 bases and J by 5 bases, with 19 bases between them. This CDR3 contains 16 residues. CDR3 loop: CATSKGGLGNNSPLHF. The CDR3 DNA reads as TGTGCCACCTCAAAAGGAGGGCTCGGTAATAATTCACCCCTCCACTTT. Full variable domain (outside the CDR3, taken from reference TRBV15 and TRBJ1-6): DAMVIQNPRYQVTQFGKPVTLSCSQTLNHNVMYWYQQKSSQAPKLLFHYYDKDFNNEADTPDNFQSRRPNTSFCFLDIRSPGLGDTAMYLCATSKGGLGNNSPLHFGNGTRLTVT.

The chain has TRBV5-1 and TRBJ2-2; the D gene is possibly TRBD1 (5 bases). The CDR3 totals 16 residues. Germline V gene lookup returns CDR1 SGHRS and CDR2 YFSETQ. V dropped 1 base and J dropped 6 bases, with 16 bases sitting between them. CDR3 residues: CASSLKGSGVSGELFF. CDR3 nucleotides: TGCGCCAGCAGCTTGAAGGGGTCAGGAGTTTCCGGGGAGCTGTTTTTT.

CDR3 loop: CAISPSTGLNTEAFF. Here the CDR3 DNA reads TGTGCCATCAGCCCTTCGACAGGGTTGAACACTGAAGCTTTCTTT. The chain joins TRBV10-3 to TRBJ1-1; 7 nucleotides match TRBD1. The trim removed 6 bases at V and 0 bases at J, leaving 7 bases unmatched. Germline V gene sequence: CDR1 ENHRY, CDR2 SYGVKD. The CDR3 contains 15 residues.

The rearrangement uses TRBV20-1 and TRBJ2-5; 11 bases match TRBD2. The CDR3 contains 14 residues. Germline V CDR1 and CDR2: DFQATT, SNEGSKA (reference sequence). Losses at the gene ends were 6 bases for V and 3 bases for J; bases not matched to a gene: 6. The CDR3 is CSASSGGAEETQYF. For the CDR3, the DNA is TGCAGTGCCAGTAGCGGGGGGGCGGAAGAGACCCAGTACTTC.

The chain uses TRBV28 and TRBJ2-7; D unresolved. Germline V gene lookup returns CDR1 MDHEN and CDR2 SYDVKM. The germline V and J ends were trimmed by 3 bases and 8 bases, with 17 bases remaining between them. The CDR3 is 14 residues long. In DNA, the CDR3 is TGTGCCAGCAGTTTCGATCAAGTGGGTGGGCAGCAGTACTTC. This sequence encodes CASSFDQVGGQQYF.

The chain couples TRBV9 to TRBJ1-1; 7 nucleotides agree with TRBD1. This CDR3 is built from 16 residues. CDR1 is SGDLS, CDR2 YYNGEE, per germline. J was trimmed by 7 bases and V by 4 bases; bases with no gene match: 16. The DNA of the CDR3 is TGTGCCAGCAGCTCTGACAGGGCACTCAAAGGGGTTGAAGCTTTCTTT. This codes for CASSSDRALKGVEAFF.

V is TRBV18 and J is TRBJ2-7, with 9 bases matching TRBD1. CDR1 KGHSH and CDR2 LQKENI come from the germline V gene. There are 14 residues in the CDR3. V gave up 5 bases and J gave up 5 bases; unmatched junction bases: 7. Written as DNA, the CDR3 is TGTGCCAGCTCAGAAAACAGGGGGCTGGACGAGCAGTACTTC. This sequence encodes CASSENRGLDEQYF. Complete variable domain (other parts from reference TRBV18 and TRBJ2-7): NAGVMQNPRHLVRRRGQEARLRCSPMKGHSHVYWYRQLPEEGLKFMVYLQKENIIDESGMPKERFSAEFPKEGPSILRIQQVVRGDSAAYFCASSENRGLDEQYFGPGTRLTVT.

The chain uses TRBV3-1 (or the pseudogene TRBV3-2) and TRBJ1-3; D is perhaps TRBD1 (5 bases). Germline V gene data show CDR1 as LGHDT and CDR2 as YNNKEL (reference sequence). The CDR3 extends over 15 amino acids. Trimming took 2 bases from V and 6 from J, leaving 14 bases between them. CDR3 nucleotide sequence: TGTGCCAGCAGCCAACAGGGCCAAGAGCCAAACACCATATATTTT. Translated: CASSQQGQEPNTIYF.

V gene TRBV4-1 combines with J gene TRBJ2-4; perhaps TRBD2 as D (6 bases). Germline V gene data show CDR1 as MGHRA and CDR2 as YSYEKL. This CDR3 comprises 14 residues. Between the trimmed V and J ends, which lost 0 bases and 7 bases, there was a span of 10 bases. The DNA for the CDR3 is TGCGCCAGCAGCCAAGACCGGGGGATGAACATTCAGTACTTC. Translating it yields CASSQDRGMNIQYF.

The V gene is TRBV4-1, the J gene TRBJ2-7; 8 bases line up with TRBD2. V dropped 0 bases and J dropped 3; count of bases not matched to a gene: 7. Germline values: CDR1 MGHRA, CDR2 YSYEKL. This CDR3 region has 16 residues. The DNA of the CDR3 is TGCGCCAGCAGCCAAGATGTACCCAGCGGGAGCTACGAGCAGTACTTC. It is translated as CASSQDVPSGSYEQYF.

This chain joins TRBV29-1 and TRBJ1-5; the D gene is possibly TRBD1 (6 bases). With 5 bases removed from V and 0 bases from J, the gap between germline ends came to 17 bases. The CDR3 runs 16 residues. In germline, CDR1 is SQVTM, CDR2 ANQGSEA. This chain's CDR3 is CSVFVGDRNSNQPQHF. CDR3 DNA: TGCAGCGTTTTTGTTGGTGACAGGAATAGCAATCAGCCCCAGCATTTT.

The rearrangement joins TRBV5-5 to TRBJ1-1, with a weak D call TRBD1 (6 bases). There are 15 residues in the CDR3. The germline gives CDR1 SGHKS, CDR2 YYEKEE (reference sequence). Deletions cut 0 bases from V and 3 bases from J, with 12 bases between. The CDR3 sequence: CASSLVGGVYTEAFF. CDR3 coding DNA: TGTGCCAGCAGCTTGGTAGGGGGTGTGTACACTGAAGCTTTCTTT.

This chain connects TRBV6-6 to TRBJ2-2; the match to TRBD1 covers 7 bases. This CDR3 has 14 amino acids. Germline V gene sequence: CDR1 MNHNY, CDR2 SVGAGI (reference sequence). With 5 bases clipped from V and 2 bases from J, the junction kept 2 bases outside the gene matches. The chain's CDR3 is CASSRDSNTGELFF. The CDR3 nucleotides read TGTGCCAGCAGTCGGGACAGTAACACCGGGGAGCTGTTTTTT.

V and J are TRBV6-5 and TRBJ2-2; 14 positions agree with TRBD2. The junction had 3 bases not matched to a gene; V was cut back by 0 bases and J by 9 bases. CDR1 and CDR2 (germline): MNHEY, SVGAGI. The CDR3 covers 16 residues. This chain's CDR3 is CASSYSGTSGSRELFF. The CDR3 coding sequence is TGTGCCAGCAGTTACTCGGGGACTAGCGGGAGTCGGGAGCTGTTTTTT.

The chain carries TRBV4-2 and TRBJ2-5, with TRBD2 identical over 10 bases. V gave up 1 base and J gave up 1 base; unmatched junction bases: 3. Germline assignment: CDR1 LGHNA and CDR2 YNFKEQ. CDR3 size: 16 residues. As DNA, the CDR3 is TGTGCCAGCAGCCAAGGACTAGCGGGCAGCCAAGAGACCCAGTACTTC. Amino acids: CASSQGLAGSQETQYF.

As for this clone: At the DNA level, this CDR3 is encoded by other sequences in the same sample as well. The chain employs TRBV18 and TRBJ2-5, with 10 nucleotides matching TRBD1. This CDR3 has 13 amino acids. The germline CDR1 and CDR2 sequences are KGHSH and LQKENI. V lost 6 bases and J lost 5; bases outside the gene matches: 3. CDR3 region: CASSPGQGETQYF. In DNA form, the CDR3 reads TGTGCCAGCTCCCCGGGACAGGGGGAGACCCAGTACTTC.

J is TRBJ1-2 and V is TRBV28, with 9 positions matching TRBD1. The junction had 8 bases not matched to a gene; V was cut back by 5 bases and J by 4 bases. The CDR3 length is 15 residues. CDR1 and CDR2 (germline): MDHEN, SYDVKM. The CDR3 nucleotides read TGTGCCAGCAGTCTAACAGGGGGCTTTGGCTATGGCTACACCTTC. Its protein is CASSLTGGFGYGYTF.

The sample holds one count of this clone. The chain links TRBV14 to TRBJ2-1; a possible D gene is TRBD1 (6 bases). V lost 4 bases and J lost 0, with 16 bases in between. Per the germline V gene, CDR1 is SGHDN and CDR2 is FVKESK. The CDR3 has 17 amino acids. CDR3 residues: CASSRRQDQSSYNEQFF. The CDR3, as DNA: TGTGCCAGCAGCCGCAGACAGGACCAAAGCTCCTACAATGAGCAGTTCTTC.

The chain links TRBV2 to TRBJ2-2; possibly TRBD1 for D (6 bases). Trimming shortened V by 4 bases and J by 7 bases, and 16 bases separated the two germline ends. This CDR3 has 15 amino acids. CDR1 is SNHLY and CDR2 is FYNNEI in the germline V gene. The DNA for the CDR3 is TGTGCCAGCAGTGTGGGGGCCCCCCGGTTCGGGGAGCTGTTTTTT. Its translation is CASSVGAPRFGELFF. The whole variable domain, filled in from reference TRBV2 and TRBJ2-2, reads EPEVTQTPSHQVTQMGQEVILRCVPISNHLYFYWYRQILGQKVEFLVSFYNNEISEKSEIFDDQFSVERPDGSNFTLKIRSTKLEDSAMYFCASSVGAPRFGELFFGEGSRLTVL.

The chain joins TRBV27 to TRBJ1-5; 9 nucleotides line up with TRBD1. Trimming removed 4 bases from V and 2 bases from J; junction bases left unmatched: 6. Per the germline V gene, CDR1 is MNHEY and CDR2 is SMNVEV (reference sequence). This CDR3 has 16 amino acids. In nucleotides, the CDR3 is TGTGCCAGCAGTTATACAGGGGGCTGGGGCAATCAGCCCCAGCATTTT. Protein: CASSYTGGWGNQPQHF.

The genes are TRBV15 and TRBJ1-4, with 7 bases aligning to TRBD1. V shed 0 bases and J 5 bases; nucleotides not matched to a gene: 6. The CDR3 has 16 residues. The germline V gene has CDR1 LNHNV and CDR2 YYDKDF (reference sequence). CDR3 nucleotides: TGTGCCACCAGCAGAGAAGCCGGGACAGAAAATGAAAAACTGTTTTTT. Amino acid sequence: CATSREAGTENEKLFF.

This clone came up a few times. The chain employs TRBV6-5 and TRBJ2-2; the match to TRBD2 covers 7 bases. V dropped 0 bases and J dropped 6; count of bases not matched to a gene: 7. The CDR3 sequence is 16 residues long. Germline lookup yields CDR1 MNHEY and CDR2 SVGAGI. CDR3 bases: TGTGCCAGCAGTTACTCGTCAGCCAGCGGGGCCGGGGAGCTGTTTTTT. Its protein product is CASSYSSASGAGELFF.